This T cell receptor (beta chain) originates from a study of identical twins. General study findings and limits: These conclusions were based on statistical analysis (cross-sectional, not following the same donors).

On this clonotype itself: The antigen is not known.

Germline CDR1 is SGHRS and CDR2 is YFSETQ. The CDR3 consists of 14 residues. V lost 3 bases, J lost 5 bases, and 9 bases lay in between. A universal primer site was incorporated via template switching, and the cDNA contained unique molecular identifiers. TCRdb re-called the 5' RACE reads with MiXCR, one entry per CDR3 protein. The sample has roughly 240,000 distinct CDR3 sequences, around 7% seen once; the top ten hold around 3.4%. This sample also appeared in a second study, on yellow fever vaccine responses in identical twins.

This sequence originates from a woman aged 18-29 years in good health. This chain joins TRBV5-1 and TRBJ1-6; D unclear. The specimen was memory (CD45RO+) T cells sorted from blood. CDR3 in amino acids: CASSSGLDNSPLHF. CDR3 DNA sequence: TGCGCCAGCAGCTCGGGATTAGATAATTCACCCCTCCACTTT.